This T cell receptor (beta chain) was captured in a study of blood T cell repertoires in COVID-19. Turning to the study itself: Sites across the United States, Italy and Spain contributed samples from acute and convalescent COVID-19.

In the original processing: Estimation of nucleated cell counts was performed using reference gene primer amplification. Some clones are missing from TCRdb's copy, which holds only in-frame ones; the method was immunoSEQ multiplex PCR. Clone size and V and J calls were adopted from that table, with D and trimming inferred from the DNA. The table lists 140,000 to 150,000 clones, 80% to 85% of them singletons, with roughly 8.2% in the top ten. The CDR3 covers 14 residues. CDR1 is SGHRS, CDR2 YFSETQ, per germline. V dropped 4 bases and J dropped 7; count of bases not matched to a gene: 7. The V and J genes are TRBV5-1 and TRBJ1-1; 10 nucleotides agree with TRBD1. The sequencing input was peripheral blood. The TCR originated in a human donor in a cohort sampled during active COVID-19. DNA for the CDR3: TGCGCCAGCAGCAAAGACAGGGGGCTGATTGAAGCTTTCTTT. Translating gives CASSKDRGLIEAFF.